The clone carrying this T cell receptor beta chain was counted between two and nine times. The entry originates in a study of cytotoxic CD8 clonotypes in ibrutinib-treated CLL. Clones were read by immunoSEQ multiplex PCR, and TCRdb kept only the in-frame ones, dropping some. Counted here are approximately 5,900 clones, about four fifths occurring once; the ten biggest clones make up roughly 5.2%. This TCR was sampled from a human donor with chronic lymphocytic leukemia. The material was PBMCs, obtained before ibrutinib treatment.

The CDR3 here is CASRRLGQRSYNSPLHF. The CDR3 region has the DNA TGTGCCAGCAGGCGTTTGGGACAGCGTTCCTATAATTCACCCCTCCACTTT. The chain carries TRBV2 and TRBJ1-6, with TRBD1 identical over 7 bases. From germline, CDR1 is SNHLY and CDR2 FYNNEI. The CDR3 spans 17 residues. The junction had 9 bases not matched to a gene; V was cut back by 6 bases and J by 1 base. Based on the CDR3 plus reference TRBV2 and TRBJ1-6, the full variable domain is EPEVTQTPSHQVTQMGQEVILRCVPISNHLYFYWYRQILGQKVEFLVSFYNNEISEKSEIFDDQFSVERPDGSNFTLKIRSTKLEDSAMYFCASRRLGQRSYNSPLHFGNGTRLTVT.